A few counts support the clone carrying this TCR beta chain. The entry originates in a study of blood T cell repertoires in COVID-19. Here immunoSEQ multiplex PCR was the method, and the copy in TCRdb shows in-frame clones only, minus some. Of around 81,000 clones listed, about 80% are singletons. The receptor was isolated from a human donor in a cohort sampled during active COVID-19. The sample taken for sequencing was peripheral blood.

CDR3 residues: CSVRKTLAKNIQYF. CDR3 in DNA: TGCAGCGTTAGGAAGACTCTAGCCAAAAACATTCAGTACTTC. The rearrangement joins TRBV29-1 to TRBJ2-4; D uncertain. Germline V gene lookup returns CDR1 SQVTM and CDR2 ANQGSEA. The V end lost 5 bases, the J end lost 0 bases, and 11 bases lay between the germline ends. CDR3 size: 14 residues. Looking up the rest from reference TRBV29-1 and TRBJ2-4 gives the full variable domain: SAVISQKPSRDICQRGTSLTIQCQVDSQVTMMFWYRQQPGQSLTLIATANQGSEATYESGFVIDKFPISRPNLTFSTLTVSNMSPEDSSIYLCSVRKTLAKNIQYFGAGTRLSVL.